Following are 7 T cell receptor beta chains from one sample sequenced in a study of blood T cells in healthy people across ages. The second PCR ran about 6 to 11 cycles with a sample-barcoded 5' primer and J-beta primers. MiXCR, run by TCRdb on the 5' RACE reads, gives a single entry per CDR3 protein. Of fewer than 750,000 distinct CDR3 sequences in the sample, around half were seen once. Material for sequencing was blood. The source is a man of 80 years or more in good health.

The V call is TRBV7-2, the J call TRBJ2-3; D gene uncertain. The germline V and J ends were trimmed by 0 bases and 7 bases, with 2 bases remaining between them. Germline values: CDR1 SGHTA, CDR2 FQGNSA. This CDR3 has 11 residues. The CDR3 DNA follows: TGTGCCAGCAGCTTAGCCAATACGCAGTATTTT. This codes for CASSLANTQYF.

The chain recombines TRBV7-9 with TRBJ2-7, with D possibly TRBD2 on 7 matching bases. This CDR3 is 17 amino acids long. From germline, CDR1 is SEHNR and CDR2 FQNEAQ (reference sequence). The germline V and J ends were trimmed by 0 bases and 0 bases, with 15 bases remaining between them. The chain's CDR3 is CASSLAGGGQRSYEQYF. The CDR3 region has the DNA TGTGCCAGCAGCTTAGCAGGGGGGGGGCAGCGCTCCTACGAGCAGTACTTC.

This clonotype occurred a few times. The chain combines TRBV9 with TRBJ1-2, with a weak D call TRBD1 (6 bases). CDR3 length equals 13 residues. The germline V gene encodes CDR1 SGDLS and CDR2 YYNGEE. Trimming stripped 5 bases from V and 2 bases from J, with 10 bases between. CDR3 DNA: TGTGCCAGCAGTGACCAGGGGAACTATGGCTACACCTTC. It codes for CASSDQGNYGYTF.

The chain has TRBV7-9 and TRBJ2-1, with TRBD2 identical over 8 bases. Germline loops: CDR1 SEHNR, CDR2 FQNEAQ (reference sequence). The V gene end was trimmed by 7 bases and the J gene end by 4 bases; junction bases not matched to a gene: 12. CDR3 length: 16 amino acids. The CDR3 bases are TGTGCCAGCACCATTGGGTCGGGGGGGGTATACAATGAGCAGTTCTTC. Protein sequence: CASTIGSGGVYNEQFF.

The table lists this clonotype with a few counts. J is TRBJ2-3 and V is TRBV7-9, with TRBD2 matching 14 bases. The CDR3 is made up of 17 amino acids. V shed 7 bases and J 1 base; nucleotides not matched to a gene: 7. The germline CDR1 and CDR2 sequences are SEHNR and FQNEAQ (reference sequence). The CDR3 DNA sequence: TGTGCCAGCACCAGACTAGCGGGGGGGCGGGGCACAGATACGCAGTATTTT. Translated, it gives CASTRLAGGRGTDTQYF.

V is TRBV13 and J is TRBJ1-6, with 7 positions matching TRBD1. Germline lookup yields CDR1 PRHDT and CDR2 FYEKMQ (reference sequence). The CDR3 is 14 amino acids. V lost 4 bases and J lost 8; bases outside the gene matches: 5. The CDR3: CASSSDRDDSPLHF. CDR3 in DNA: TGTGCCAGCAGCTCCGACAGGGATGATTCACCCCTCCACTTT.

The rearrangement joins TRBV7-3 to TRBJ2-1, with TRBD2 matching over 10 bases. The germline gives CDR1 SGHTA, CDR2 FQGTGA. The CDR3 sequence is 16 residues long. J was trimmed by 8 bases and V by 2 bases; bases with no gene match: 9. CDR3 sequence (DNA): TGTGCCAGCAGCTTAGTTGGGCTAGCGGGGGCGGATGAGCAGTTCTTC. Its protein is CASSLVGLAGADEQFF.